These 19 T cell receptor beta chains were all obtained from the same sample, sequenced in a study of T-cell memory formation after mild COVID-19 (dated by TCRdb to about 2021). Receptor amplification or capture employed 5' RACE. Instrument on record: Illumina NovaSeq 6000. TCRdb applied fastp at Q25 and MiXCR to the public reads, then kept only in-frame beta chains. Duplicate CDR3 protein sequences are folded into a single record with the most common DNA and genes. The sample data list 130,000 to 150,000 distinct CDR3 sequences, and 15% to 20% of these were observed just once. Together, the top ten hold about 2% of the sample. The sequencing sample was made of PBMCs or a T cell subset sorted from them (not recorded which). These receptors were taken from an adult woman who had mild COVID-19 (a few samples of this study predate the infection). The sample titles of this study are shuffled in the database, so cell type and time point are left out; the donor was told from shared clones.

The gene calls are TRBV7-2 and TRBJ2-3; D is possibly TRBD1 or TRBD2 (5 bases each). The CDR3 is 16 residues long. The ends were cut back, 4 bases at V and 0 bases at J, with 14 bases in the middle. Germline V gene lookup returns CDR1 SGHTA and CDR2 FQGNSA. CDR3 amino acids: CASSSQPGGSTDTQYF. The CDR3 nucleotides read TGTGCCAGCAGCTCCCAACCTGGGGGAAGCACAGATACGCAGTATTTT.

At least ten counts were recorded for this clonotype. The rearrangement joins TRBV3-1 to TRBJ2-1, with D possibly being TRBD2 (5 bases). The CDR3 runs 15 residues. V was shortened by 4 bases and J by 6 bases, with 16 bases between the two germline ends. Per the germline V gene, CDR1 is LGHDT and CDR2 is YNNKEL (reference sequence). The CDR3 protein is CASSLPGISTNEQFF. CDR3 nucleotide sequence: TGTGCCAGCAGCCTCCCGGGGATTTCGACCAATGAGCAGTTCTTC.

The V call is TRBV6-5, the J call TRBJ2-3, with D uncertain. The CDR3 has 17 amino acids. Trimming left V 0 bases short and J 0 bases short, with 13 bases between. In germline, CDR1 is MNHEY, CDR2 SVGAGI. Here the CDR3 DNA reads TGTGCCAGCAGTTACTCCTGGGAAATCCTTAGCACAGATACGCAGTATTTT. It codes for CASSYSWEILSTDTQYF.

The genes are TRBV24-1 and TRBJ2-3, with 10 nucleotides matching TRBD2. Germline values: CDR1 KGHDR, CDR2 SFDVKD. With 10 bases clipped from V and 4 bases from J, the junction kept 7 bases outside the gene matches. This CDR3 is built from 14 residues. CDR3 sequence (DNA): TGTGCCACGAGTAGCGGGGGGCCCCCAGATACGCAGTATTTT. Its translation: CATSSGGPPDTQYF.

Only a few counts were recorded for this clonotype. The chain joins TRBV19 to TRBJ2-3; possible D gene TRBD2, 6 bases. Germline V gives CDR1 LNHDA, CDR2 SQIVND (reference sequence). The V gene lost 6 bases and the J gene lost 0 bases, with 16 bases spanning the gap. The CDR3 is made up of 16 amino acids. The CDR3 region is CASSWEASASTDTQYF. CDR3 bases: TGTGCCAGTAGCTGGGAGGCTAGCGCTAGCACAGATACGCAGTATTTT. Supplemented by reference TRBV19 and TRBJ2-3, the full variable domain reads DGGITQSPKYLFRKEGQNVTLSCEQNLNHDAMYWYRQDPGQGLRLIYYSQIVNDFQKGDIAEGYSVSREKKESFPLTVTSAQKNPTAFYLCASSWEASASTDTQYFGPGTRLTVL.

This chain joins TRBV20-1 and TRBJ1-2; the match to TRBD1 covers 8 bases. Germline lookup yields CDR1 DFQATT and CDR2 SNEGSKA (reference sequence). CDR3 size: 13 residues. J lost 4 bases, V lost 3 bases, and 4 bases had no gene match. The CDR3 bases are TGCAGTGCTAGCTGGGGACAGGCCTATGGCTACACCTTC. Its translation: CSASWGQAYGYTF.

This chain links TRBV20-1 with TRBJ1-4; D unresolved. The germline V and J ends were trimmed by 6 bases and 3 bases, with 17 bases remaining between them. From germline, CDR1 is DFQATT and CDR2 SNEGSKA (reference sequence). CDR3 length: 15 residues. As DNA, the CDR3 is TGCAGTGCCCCTCGCCTGGAGATTGCTAATGAAAAACTGTTTTTT. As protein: CSAPRLEIANEKLFF.

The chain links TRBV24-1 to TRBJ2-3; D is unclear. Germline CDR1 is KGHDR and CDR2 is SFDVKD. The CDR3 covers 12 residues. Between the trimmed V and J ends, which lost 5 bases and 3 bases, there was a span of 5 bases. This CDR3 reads CATSVGTDTQYF. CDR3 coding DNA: TGTGCCACCAGTGTTGGTACAGATACGCAGTATTTT.

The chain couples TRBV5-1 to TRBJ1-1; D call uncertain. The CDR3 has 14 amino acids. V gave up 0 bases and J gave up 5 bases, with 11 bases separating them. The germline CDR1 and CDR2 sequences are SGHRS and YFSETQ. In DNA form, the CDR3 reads TGCGCCAGCAGCTTGGCGAGGGAGATGACTGAAGCTTTCTTT. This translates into CASSLAREMTEAFF.

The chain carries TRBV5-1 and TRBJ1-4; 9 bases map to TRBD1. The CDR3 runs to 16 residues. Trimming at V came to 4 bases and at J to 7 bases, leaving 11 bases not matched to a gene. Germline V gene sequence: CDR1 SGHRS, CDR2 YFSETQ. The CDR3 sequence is CASSQQGAQVSEKLFF. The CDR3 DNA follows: TGCGCCAGCAGCCAACAGGGGGCCCAAGTCTCTGAAAAACTGTTTTTT.

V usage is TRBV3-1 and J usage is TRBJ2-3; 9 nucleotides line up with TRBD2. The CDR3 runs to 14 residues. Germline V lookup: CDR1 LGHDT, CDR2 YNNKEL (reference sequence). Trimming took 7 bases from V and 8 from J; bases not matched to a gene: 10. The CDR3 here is CASTPAGGAGTQYF. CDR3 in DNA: TGTGCCAGCACCCCGGCGGGGGGGGCAGGTACGCAGTATTTT.

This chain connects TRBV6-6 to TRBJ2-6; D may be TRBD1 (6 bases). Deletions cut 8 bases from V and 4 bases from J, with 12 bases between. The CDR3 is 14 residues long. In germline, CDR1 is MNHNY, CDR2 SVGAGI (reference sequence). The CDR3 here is CASAQGSGANVLTF. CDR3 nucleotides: TGTGCCAGCGCCCAGGGGTCCGGGGCCAACGTCCTGACTTTC.

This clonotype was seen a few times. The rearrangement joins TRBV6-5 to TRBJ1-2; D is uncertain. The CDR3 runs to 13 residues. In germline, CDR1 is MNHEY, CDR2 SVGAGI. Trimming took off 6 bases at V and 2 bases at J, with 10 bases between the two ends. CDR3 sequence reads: CASRERENYGYTF. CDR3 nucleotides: TGTGCCAGCAGAGAGAGGGAGAACTATGGCTACACCTTC.

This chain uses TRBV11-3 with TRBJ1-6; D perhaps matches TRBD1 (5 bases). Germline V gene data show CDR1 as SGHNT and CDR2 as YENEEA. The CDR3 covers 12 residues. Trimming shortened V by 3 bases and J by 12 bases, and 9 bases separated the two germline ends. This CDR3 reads CASSFPGGPLHF. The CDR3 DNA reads TGTGCCAGCAGCTTCCCTGGGGGACCCCTCCACTTT.

This chain's CDR3 is CASSLGTGFNEQFF. DNA of the CDR3: TGCGCCAGCAGCTTAGGGACAGGGTTCAATGAGCAGTTCTTC. The chain employs TRBV5-1 and TRBJ2-1; TRBD1 matches at 9 bases. Germline CDR1 is SGHRS and CDR2 is YFSETQ. Unmatched junction bases numbered 3, after V lost 2 bases and J lost 6 bases. This CDR3 has 14 amino acids.

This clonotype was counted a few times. The CDR3 region has the DNA TGTGCCAGCAGCTGGGAGTGGGCCCAGTACTTC. Translated: CASSWEWAQYF. The chain is built from TRBV7-8 and TRBJ2-5; tentative D call: TRBD2 (5 bases). V was trimmed by 4 bases and J by 9 bases, leaving 9 bases between them. This CDR3 contains 11 residues. The germline gives CDR1 SGHVS, CDR2 FQNEAQ.

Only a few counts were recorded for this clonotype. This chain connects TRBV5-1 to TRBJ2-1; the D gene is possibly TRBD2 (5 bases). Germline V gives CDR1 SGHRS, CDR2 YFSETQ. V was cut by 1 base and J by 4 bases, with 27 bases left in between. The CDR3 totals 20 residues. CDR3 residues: CASSLLPGTPGLLEYNEQFF. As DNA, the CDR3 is TGCGCCAGCAGCTTGCTCCCCGGAACGCCGGGGTTGCTAGAGTACAATGAGCAGTTCTTC.

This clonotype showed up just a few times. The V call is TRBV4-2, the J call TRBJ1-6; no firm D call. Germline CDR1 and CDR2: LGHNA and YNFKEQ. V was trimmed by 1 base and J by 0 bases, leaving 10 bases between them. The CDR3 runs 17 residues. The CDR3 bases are TGTGCCAGCAGCCAAGGTGCCGAGAGCTCCTATAATTCACCCCTCCACTTT. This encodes CASSQGAESSYNSPLHF.

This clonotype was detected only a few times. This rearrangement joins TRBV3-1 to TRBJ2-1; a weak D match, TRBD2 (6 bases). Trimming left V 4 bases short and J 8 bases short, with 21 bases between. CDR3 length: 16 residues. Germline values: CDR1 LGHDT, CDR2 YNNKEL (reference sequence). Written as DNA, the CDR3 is TGTGCCAGCAGCCCCAGGGTTGGGGAGGAAGTCGATGAGCAGTTCTTC. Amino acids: CASSPRVGEEVDEQFF.